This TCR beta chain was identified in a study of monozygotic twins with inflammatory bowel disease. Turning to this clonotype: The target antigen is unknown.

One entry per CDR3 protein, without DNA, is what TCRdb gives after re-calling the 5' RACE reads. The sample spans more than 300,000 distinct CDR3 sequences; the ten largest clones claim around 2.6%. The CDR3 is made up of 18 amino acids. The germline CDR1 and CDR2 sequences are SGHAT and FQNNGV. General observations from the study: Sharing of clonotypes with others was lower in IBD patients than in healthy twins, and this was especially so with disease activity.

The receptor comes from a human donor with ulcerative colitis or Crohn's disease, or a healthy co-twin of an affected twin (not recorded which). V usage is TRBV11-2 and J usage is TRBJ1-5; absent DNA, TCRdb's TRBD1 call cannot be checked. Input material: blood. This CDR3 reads CASSPRWTDTYSNQPQHF.